Shown below are 27 T cell receptor beta chains from a single sample sequenced in a study of blood T cell repertoires in COVID-19. The data were produced by immunoSEQ multiplex PCR, yet TCRdb's version contains in-frame clones alone and is incomplete. The sample holds about 140,000 clones, approximately 80% seen once. The sequenced material came from peripheral blood. The receptors come from a human donor in a cohort sampled during active COVID-19.

V and J are TRBV6-5 and TRBJ2-7; D is perhaps TRBD1 (5 bases). From germline, CDR1 is MNHEY and CDR2 SVGAGI. The germline V and J ends were trimmed by 4 bases and 3 bases, with 13 bases remaining between them. CDR3 length: 14 amino acids. In DNA, the CDR3 is TGTGCCAGCAGTTCTTTTAGGGGCCTCTACGAGCAGTACTTC. Translation: CASSSFRGLYEQYF.

This CDR3 is CASSFADNEQFF. CDR3 DNA sequence: TGTGCCAGCAGCTTTGCAGACAATGAGCAGTTCTTC. The chain combines TRBV5-5 with TRBJ2-1; no reliable D call. This CDR3 region has 12 residues. Trimming took 2 bases from V and 5 from J, leaving 5 bases between them. Germline V gives CDR1 SGHKS, CDR2 YYEKEE (reference sequence).

This clone was observed once. The V and J genes are TRBV27 and TRBJ2-1, with D possibly being TRBD2 (6 bases). The CDR3 has 20 residues. Looked up from germline, CDR1 is MNHEY and CDR2 is SMNVEV (reference sequence). V was cut by 2 bases and J by 3 bases, with 26 bases left in between. In DNA form, the CDR3 reads TGTGCCAGCAGTTTAATAACCCCCATTTTTCCGGGAGTGGGCTACAATGAGCAGTTCTTC. This codes for CASSLITPIFPGVGYNEQFF.

V gene TRBV5-4 combines with J gene TRBJ2-3; 11 bases fit TRBD2. CDR1 and CDR2 (germline): SGHNT, YYREEE (reference sequence). The CDR3 covers 16 residues. V shed 4 bases and J 8 bases; nucleotides not matched to a gene: 12. This CDR3 reads CASSAVLAGGGGTQYF. In DNA form, the CDR3 reads TGTGCCAGCAGCGCGGTTCTAGCGGGAGGCGGTGGTACGCAGTATTTT.

The chain has TRBV9 and TRBJ1-5, with a possible D match to TRBD1 (5 bases). The CDR3 length is 14 residues. CDR1 is SGDLS, CDR2 YYNGEE, per germline. V was clipped by 0 bases and J by 10 bases, with 14 bases between them. The chain's CDR3 is CASSVGGAVGPQHF. The CDR3 coding sequence is TGTGCCAGCAGCGTAGGGGGCGCGGTGGGACCCCAGCATTTT. Full variable domain (remainder filled in from reference TRBV9 and TRBJ1-5): DSGVTQTPKHLITATGQRVTLRCSPRSGDLSVYWYQQSLDQGLQFLIQYYNGEERAKGNILERFSAQQFPDLHSELNLSSLELGDSALYFCASSVGGAVGPQHFGDGTRLSIL.

V and J are TRBV6-5 and TRBJ1-1; perhaps TRBD1 as D (5 bases). Germline V CDR1 and CDR2: MNHEY, SVGAGI. Trimming took off 4 bases at V and 11 bases at J, with 23 bases between the two ends. There are 15 residues in the CDR3. The CDR3 DNA sequence: TGTGCCAGCAGTTCCGTCGTGGGGGGAACGATGAGGGCTTTCTTT. Translating gives CASSSVVGGTMRAFF.

V is TRBV28 and J is TRBJ1-1; D is ambiguous. Germline V gene data show CDR1 as MDHEN and CDR2 as SYDVKM. The CDR3 runs 16 residues. The V and J ends lost 6 bases and 3 bases respectively, with 20 bases between them. This chain's CDR3 is CASSPRGELSDTEAFF. CDR3 DNA: TGTGCCAGCAGCCCCCGGGGAGAATTGAGCGACACTGAAGCTTTCTTT. Drawing the rest from reference TRBV28 and TRBJ1-1, the complete variable domain is DVKVTQSSRYLVKRTGEKVFLECVQDMDHENMFWYRQDPGLGLRLIYFSYDVKMKEKGDIPEGYSVSREKKERFSLILESASTNQTSMYLCASSPRGELSDTEAFFGQGTRLTVV.

Only a few counts were recorded for this clone. The chain combines TRBV29-1 with TRBJ1-5; D unclear. V was shortened by 4 bases and J by 4 bases, with 8 bases between the two germline ends. CDR1 is SQVTM and CDR2 is ANQGSEA in the germline V gene. The CDR3 sequence is 12 residues long. CDR3: CSVGDLNQPQHF. CDR3 DNA: TGCAGCGTTGGTGACTTGAATCAGCCCCAGCATTTT.

This CDR3 is CATSDFSLAGTDTQYF. CDR3 nucleotide sequence: TGTGCCACCAGTGATTTTTCGCTAGCGGGCACAGATACGCAGTATTTT. This rearrangement joins TRBV24-1 to TRBJ2-3; 7 bases match TRBD2. Germline V CDR1 and CDR2: KGHDR, SFDVKD. Unmatched junction bases numbered 4, after V lost 1 base and J lost 1 base. The CDR3 is 16 residues long.

The gene calls are TRBV14 and TRBJ1-6; a weak D match, TRBD1 (5 bases). Germline assignment: CDR1 SGHDN and CDR2 FVKESK. The CDR3 is made up of 15 amino acids. The germline V and J ends were trimmed by 4 bases and 9 bases, with 16 bases remaining between them. This CDR3 reads CASSPFSGSGSPLHF. As DNA, the CDR3 is TGTGCCAGCAGCCCGTTTTCAGGGTCTGGTTCACCCCTCCACTTT.

This clone was detected once. The chain recombines TRBV14 with TRBJ2-1; 8 positions match TRBD2. Trimming cost V 0 bases and J 4 bases; bases outside gene matches: 14. This CDR3 contains 19 residues. CDR1 SGHDN and CDR2 FVKESK come from the germline V gene. The CDR3 nucleotides are TGTGCCAGCAGCCAAGATTCTCGACGGGGGGGCCCGTTTTACAATGAGCAGTTCTTC. It translates to CASSQDSRRGGPFYNEQFF.

The genes are TRBV10-2 and TRBJ2-2, with a tentative D call TRBD1 (6 bases). This CDR3 region has 14 residues. Deletions cut 7 bases from V and 5 bases from J, with 14 bases between. The germline V gene encodes CDR1 WSHSY and CDR2 SAAADI. The CDR3 spells CASNPTGRTGELFF. Written as DNA, the CDR3 is TGCGCCAGCAACCCTACAGGGCGTACCGGGGAGCTGTTTTTT.

The chain joins TRBV9 to TRBJ1-1; tentatively, D is TRBD1 (5 bases). Looked up from germline, CDR1 is SGDLS and CDR2 is YYNGEE. This CDR3 contains 14 residues. The V gene lost 4 bases and the J gene lost 1 base, with 11 bases spanning the gap. The CDR3 sequence is CASSKTTGNTEAFF. The CDR3 DNA reads as TGTGCCAGCAGCAAAACTACAGGGAACACTGAAGCTTTCTTT.

V usage is TRBV6-5 and J usage is TRBJ1-6; a weak D match, TRBD1 (5 bases). This CDR3 spans 12 amino acids. Germline V lookup: CDR1 MNHEY, CDR2 SVGAGI. V was cut by 6 bases and J by 9 bases, with 9 bases left in between. The CDR3 spells CASSPQGSPLHF. Here the CDR3 DNA reads TGTGCCAGCAGCCCCCAGGGTTCACCCCTCCACTTT.

V and J are TRBV28 and TRBJ1-1; D is unresolved. The V and J ends lost 4 bases and 8 bases respectively, with 11 bases between them. The CDR3 runs 12 residues. Looked up from germline, CDR1 is MDHEN and CDR2 is SYDVKM. The CDR3 here is CASSSTLSEAFF. In DNA form, the CDR3 reads TGTGCCAGCAGTTCCACCCTATCGGAAGCTTTCTTT.

V usage is TRBV6-5 and J usage is TRBJ2-1; 10 bases align to TRBD1. Germline V lookup: CDR1 MNHEY, CDR2 SVGAGI. This CDR3 spans 14 amino acids. After removal of 6 bases from V and 12 bases from J, the junction contained 11 bases not matched to a gene. CDR3 region: CASSSTGRTGGQFF. CDR3 in DNA: TGTGCCAGCAGCTCAACCGGCCGGACAGGGGGGCAGTTCTTC.

The gene calls are TRBV18 and TRBJ2-1; unclear D gene. V gave up 3 bases and J gave up 5 bases, with 2 bases separating them. The CDR3 totals 11 residues. CDR1 KGHSH and CDR2 LQKENI come from the germline V gene. The CDR3 loop is CASSPNNEQFF. DNA for the CDR3: TGTGCCAGCTCACCCAACAATGAGCAGTTCTTC.

The chain uses TRBV6-4 and TRBJ1-1; no definite D call. CDR3 length equals 16 residues. Germline CDR1 MRHNA, CDR2 SNTAGT. Trimming cost V 7 bases and J 4 bases, with 22 bases left between them. CDR3 sequence (DNA): TGTGCCAGCACTCCCCTATCGGGTAGACGGGGCACTGAAGCTTTCTTT. Translation gives CASTPLSGRRGTEAFF.

The rearrangement links TRBV12-3 or TRBV12-4 to TRBJ2-1; the D gene is possibly TRBD2 (5 bases). V was shortened by 5 bases and J by 7 bases, with 12 bases between the two germline ends. This CDR3 is 13 amino acids long. The CDR3 reads CASSRGPGNEQFF. DNA of the CDR3: TGTGCCAGCAGTAGAGGGCCGGGGAATGAGCAGTTCTTC.

On this clone itself: At one end, the junction sequence differs from germline, possibly due to a read error. This chain uses TRBV7-9 with TRBJ2-7, with D unresolved. CDR3 length: 13 residues. The germline V gene has CDR1 SEHNR and CDR2 FQNEAQ (reference sequence). The CDR3 DNA is TGTGCCAGCCGCTTAGGCAGGACCTACGAGCAGTACTTC. Amino acids: CASRLGRTYEQYF.

V gene TRBV7-8 combines with J gene TRBJ1-4; no clear D. Trimming cost V 4 bases and J 8 bases, with 26 bases left between them. CDR1 and CDR2 (germline): SGHVS, FQNEAQ. The CDR3 covers 18 residues. Written as DNA, the CDR3 is TGTGCCAGCAGCTCCTCAATGGCAGCACCGGGTAAGAAGGAAAAACTGTTTTTT. This sequence encodes CASSSSMAAPGKKEKLFF.

V and J are TRBV6-5 and TRBJ2-1; no definite D call. V dropped 6 bases and J dropped 0 bases, with 9 bases sitting between them. The length of the CDR3 is 14 residues. Germline CDR1 MNHEY, CDR2 SVGAGI. The CDR3 loop is CASRDLSSYNEQFF. CDR3 DNA sequence: TGTGCCAGCAGAGACTTGAGCTCCTACAATGAGCAGTTCTTC.

The chain employs TRBV18 and TRBJ2-5; 8 nucleotides agree with TRBD1. From germline, CDR1 is KGHSH and CDR2 LQKENI. The V and J ends lost 6 bases and 1 base, in that order; junction bases with no gene match: 4. The CDR3 consists of 14 residues. The CDR3 here is CASSPGQGQETQYF. As DNA, the CDR3 is TGTGCCAGCTCCCCCGGACAGGGCCAAGAGACCCAGTACTTC.

The J gene is TRBJ1-5, the V gene TRBV2; D uncertain. V lost 2 bases and J 2 bases, leaving 10 bases between the germline ends. The germline V gene has CDR1 SNHLY and CDR2 FYNNEI. This CDR3 is 15 amino acids long. This chain's CDR3 is CASSEYPPGNQPQHF. For the CDR3, the DNA is TGTGCCAGCAGTGAATATCCCCCTGGCAATCAGCCCCAGCATTTT.

The chain combines TRBV28 with TRBJ1-4; D is unclear. V was shortened by 3 bases and J by 8 bases, with 16 bases between the two germline ends. The CDR3 covers 15 residues. Germline V gene sequence: CDR1 MDHEN, CDR2 SYDVKM. Here the CDR3 DNA reads TGTGCCAGCAGTTTCGGTGTCTCCATGGAGGAAAAACTGTTTTTT. The encoded protein is CASSFGVSMEEKLFF. The variable domain in full, completed from reference TRBV28 and TRBJ1-4, reads DVKVTQSSRYLVKRTGEKVFLECVQDMDHENMFWYRQDPGLGLRLIYFSYDVKMKEKGDIPEGYSVSREKKERFSLILESASTNQTSMYLCASSFGVSMEEKLFFGSGTQLSVL.

The rearrangement uses TRBV3-1 (or the pseudogene TRBV3-2) and TRBJ2-1; 9 positions agree with TRBD1. CDR3 length equals 16 residues. Germline V gene data show CDR1 as LGHDT and CDR2 as YNNKEL (reference sequence). After removal of 3 bases from V and 1 base from J, the junction contained 4 bases not matched to a gene. The chain's CDR3 is CASSQIGQGSYNEQFF. In nucleotides, the CDR3 is TGTGCCAGCAGCCAGATCGGACAGGGGTCCTACAATGAGCAGTTCTTC.

The rearrangement joins TRBV7-9 to TRBJ1-4; the match to TRBD1 covers 10 bases. The germline V gene has CDR1 SEHNR and CDR2 FQNEAQ (reference sequence). V lost 5 bases and J lost 8; bases outside the gene matches: 8. The CDR3 spans 15 residues. CDR3 sequence: CASSKTGGNLEKLFF. The CDR3 nucleotides read TGTGCCAGCAGCAAGACAGGGGGCAATTTGGAAAAACTGTTTTTT.